This T cell receptor (beta chain) comes out of a study of blood T cell repertoires in COVID-19. In the study overall: Samples taken during acute and convalescent COVID-19 were collected in the United States, Italy and Spain. T cells, B-cell-depleted T cells, or PBMCs provided the cDNA or gDNA that served as material.

V was pared by 6 bases and J by 2 bases, with 5 bases of the junction left unmatched. The V gene's germline CDR1 is SNHLY and CDR2 FYNNEI. This CDR3 spans 16 amino acids. Original processing methods: Reference gene primer amplification gave estimated nucleated cell counts. The repertoire was sequenced with immunoSEQ multiplex PCR; TCRdb's copy has only in-frame clones and lacks some. That table furnishes V, J and clone size, whereas the DNA furnished D and trimming. The sample consists of a few hundred thousand clones, approximately 90% of them appearing once. The TCR sequence derives from a man aged 18 to 29 with active or convalescent COVID-19. The specimen sequenced was peripheral blood. This chain joins TRBV2 and TRBJ2-3; 13 bases map to TRBD2. Here the CDR3 reads CASSLGTSGTTDTQYF. In nucleotides, the CDR3 is TGTGCCAGCAGCTTGGGGACTAGCGGGACCACAGATACGCAGTATTTT.